These T cell receptor beta chains were read from a single sample in a study of blood T cell repertoires in COVID-19. Clones were read by immunoSEQ multiplex PCR, and TCRdb kept only the in-frame ones, dropping some. Of about 190,000 clones listed, approximately 84% are singletons. The sample consisted of PBMCs or T cells enriched from blood (not recorded which). The receptors here all came from a woman in her twenties or thirties who had recovered from COVID-19. CDR3s include the opening cysteine and the closing phenylalanine or tryptophan. The order of the fields is V gene, J gene, clone size, D gene, CDR3 protein, CDR3 DNA. A D gene is named only where the DNA matches it firmly. For some rows the clone size is stated as once, few or many, or as a class when expanded; others skip it.

TRBV28,TRBJ1-2,.,.,CASSSPYREKGKYGYTF,TGTGCCAGCAGTTCCCCATACCGGGAGAAGGGAAAATATGGCTACACCTTC
TRBV7-6,TRBJ1-1,.,.,CASSLSAGKNTEAFF,TGTGCCAGCAGCTTAAGTGCCGGGAAGAACACTGAAGCTTTCTTT
TRBV7-9,TRBJ2-6,.,.,CASSLVSGVLTF,TGTGCCAGCAGCTTAGTTTCCGGCGTCCTGACTTTC
TRBV15,TRBJ2-3,.,TRBD2,CATSRDGARELGADTQYF,TGTGCCACCAGCAGAGATGGGGCGCGGGAGTTAGGAGCAGATACGCAGTATTTT
TRBV3-1/TRBV3-2,TRBJ2-7,.,TRBD2,CASSDAGPAGVFEQYF,TGTGCCAGCAGCGATGCCGGTCCAGCGGGAGTTTTCGAGCAGTACTTC
TRBV6-5,TRBJ1-5,.,TRBD1,CASRTGGSQPQHF,TGTGCCAGCCGGACAGGGGGTTCTCAGCCCCAGCATTTT
TRBV28,TRBJ1-1,.,TRBD1,CASSLSGPGQDTEAFF,TGTGCCAGCAGTTTATCAGGTCCGGGACAGGATACTGAAGCTTTCTTT
TRBV2,TRBJ2-3,.,TRBD2,CASSPYLAGAGDTQYF,TGTGCCAGCAGTCCCTATCTAGCGGGGGCGGGAGATACGCAGTATTTT
TRBV11-2,TRBJ1-2,.,.,CASSQGQIYGYTF,TGTGCCAGCAGCCAAGGACAGATCTATGGCTACACCTTC
TRBV7-9,TRBJ1-2,few,.,CASSPPRPSVYGYTF,TGTGCCAGCAGCCCCCCGAGGCCGTCTGTCTATGGCTACACCTTC
TRBV6-2/TRBV6-3,TRBJ2-2,.,TRBD1,CASSTGQGGGELFF,TGTGCCAGCAGTACGGGACAGGGCGGCGGGGAGCTGTTTTTT
TRBV7-9,TRBJ1-5,.,TRBD1,CASSLGQGARSNQPQHF,TGTGCCAGCAGCTTAGGACAGGGGGCGAGGAGCAATCAGCCCCAGCATTTT
TRBV6-5,TRBJ1-1,.,TRBD1,CASSSTGQGDTEAFF,TGTGCCAGCAGCTCAACGGGACAGGGGGACACTGAAGCTTTCTTT
TRBV4-1,TRBJ2-7,.,.,CASSQVGGNLAEQYF,TGCGCCAGCAGCCAAGTTGGGGGGAATCTAGCGGAGCAGTACTTC
TRBV5-8,TRBJ1-5,.,.,CASSSSQEKPQHF,TGTGCCAGCAGCTCATCCCAGGAAAAGCCCCAGCATTTT
TRBV11-3,TRBJ2-3,once,TRBD2,CASSSGLAGAGHTDTQYF,TGTGCCAGCAGCTCGGGACTAGCGGGAGCGGGGCACACAGATACGCAGTATTTT
TRBV18,TRBJ1-1,.,TRBD1,CATHRDGGGDTEAFF,TGTGCCACCCACAGGGACGGAGGGGGCGACACTGAAGCTTTCTTT
TRBV7-9,TRBJ1-5,.,.,CASSFPGQNQPQHF,TGTGCCAGCAGCTTCCCAGGACAGAATCAGCCCCAGCATTTT
TRBV18,TRBJ1-5,.,TRBD1,CASSDRNRQGGNQPQHF,TGTGCCAGCTCGGACAGGAATAGACAGGGCGGCAATCAGCCCCAGCATTTT
TRBV2,TRBJ1-3,.,.,CASSEVPGPSGNTIYF,TGTGCCAGCAGTGAAGTTCCAGGGCCCTCTGGAAACACCATATATTTT
TRBV2,TRBJ2-1,.,.,CARRGANSHEQFF,TGTGCCAGACGGGGGGCCAATTCCCATGAGCAGTTCTTC
TRBV29-1,TRBJ2-1,.,.,CSVWLLVSSNEQFF,TGCAGCGTTTGGTTACTAGTGAGCAGCAATGAGCAGTTCTTC
TRBV5-1,TRBJ1-1,.,.,CASRAGQLNTEAFF,TGCGCCAGCAGAGCTGGACAGCTGAACACTGAAGCTTTCTTT
TRBV27,TRBJ1-1,.,.,CASRFGTLNTEAFF,TGTGCCAGCAGATTCGGGACTTTGAACACTGAAGCTTTCTTT
TRBV28,TRBJ1-2,few,TRBD1,CASRQGQRDYGYTF,TGTGCCAGCAGACAGGGACAGAGGGACTATGGCTACACCTTC
TRBV28,TRBJ1-1,.,TRBD1,CASSLPGTGGQAFF,TGTGCCAGCAGTTTACCCGGGACAGGGGGACAAGCTTTCTTT
TRBV6-5,TRBJ1-5,.,.,CASSTGVDQPQHF,TGTGCCAGCAGTACGGGGGTCGATCAGCCCCAGCATTTT
TRBV2,TRBJ1-2,.,TRBD1,CASSEGRGPDGYTF,TGTGCCAGCAGTGAGGGCAGGGGGCCCGATGGCTACACCTTC
TRBV4-1,TRBJ1-1,.,.,CASSQESQGISTEAFF,TGCGCCAGCAGCCAGGAAAGTCAGGGGATCAGCACTGAAGCTTTCTTT
TRBV5-4,TRBJ1-2,.,.,CASSLVQGRGYGYTF,TGTGCCAGCAGCTTGGTACAGGGCAGGGGTTATGGCTACACCTTC
TRBV6-5,TRBJ1-1,.,TRBD1,CASSLTGWRTEAFF,TGTGCCAGCAGTTTGACAGGGTGGCGGACTGAAGCTTTCTTT
TRBV3-1/TRBV3-2,TRBJ2-1,.,TRBD2,CASSRTQQRTSGEHNEQFF,TGTGCCAGCAGCCGAACCCAGCAGAGGACTAGCGGGGAACACAATGAGCAGTTCTTC
TRBV25-1,TRBJ2-3,.,.,CASSEWGVGTQYF,TGTGCCAGCAGTGAATGGGGGGTCGGTACGCAGTATTTT
TRBV28,TRBJ1-3,.,.,CASSPGQLSGNTIYF,TGTGCCAGCAGTCCCGGACAGCTCTCTGGAAACACCATATATTTT
TRBV29-1,TRBJ2-7,.,TRBD2,CSGRLAGSGYEQYF,TGCAGCGGCCGACTAGCGGGATCCGGCTACGAGCAGTACTTC
TRBV3-1/TRBV3-2,TRBJ2-1,.,TRBD1,CASSQRDRAQFF,TGTGCCAGCAGCCAACGGGACAGGGCGCAGTTCTTC
TRBV5-1,TRBJ2-5,few,TRBD2,CASSLGAGVGQETQYF,TGCGCCAGCAGCTTGGGGGCGGGAGTCGGCCAAGAGACCCAGTACTTC
TRBV28,TRBJ2-2,.,TRBD2,CASSFSSGSTGELFF,TGTGCCAGCAGTTTTTCAAGCGGGAGCACCGGGGAGCTGTTTTTT
TRBV28,TRBJ1-5,.,TRBD1,CASSLRDRAKDQPQHF,TGTGCCAGCAGTTTAAGGGACAGGGCGAAGGATCAGCCCCAGCATTTT
TRBV25-1,TRBJ1-5,few,TRBD1,CASSVTGGNQPQHF,TGTGCCAGCAGTGTAACAGGGGGCAATCAGCCCCAGCATTTT
TRBV28,TRBJ1-2,.,TRBD1,CASSSPQGTGRGYTF,TGTGCCAGCAGTTCTCCCCAGGGGACAGGAAGGGGCTACACCTTC
TRBV5-1,TRBJ1-4,.,TRBD1,CASSLGQGATNEKLFF,TGCGCCAGCAGCTTGGGACAGGGCGCAACTAATGAAAAACTGTTTTTT
TRBV5-5,TRBJ2-2,.,TRBD2,CASSPGEGKYTGELFF,TGTGCCAGCAGCCCTGGGGAGGGAAAGTACACCGGGGAGCTGTTTTTT
TRBV4-1,TRBJ2-3,.,TRBD2,CASSRGGVGDTQYF,TGCGCCAGCAGCCGCGGGGGGGTGGGAGATACGCAGTATTTT
TRBV27,TRBJ2-3,.,TRBD2,CASSFGEGVTDTQYF,TGTGCCAGCAGTTTCGGGGAGGGAGTCACAGATACGCAGTATTTT
TRBV11-2,TRBJ1-2,.,.,CASSSPGGRNYGYTF,TGTGCCAGCAGCTCTCCGGGGGGGCGAAACTATGGCTACACCTTC
TRBV6-1,TRBJ1-3,.,.,CASSEVRGPSGNTIYF,TGTGCCAGCAGTGAAGTAAGAGGGCCTTCTGGAAACACCATATATTTT
TRBV29-1,TRBJ2-7,.,.,CSVEDQGGGQEQYF,TGCAGCGTTGAAGATCAAGGTGGAGGGCAAGAGCAGTACTTC
TRBV3-1/TRBV3-2,TRBJ1-6,.,.,CASSPTGASYNSPLHF,TGTGCCAGCAGCCCGACGGGAGCCTCCTATAATTCACCCCTCCACTTT
TRBV5-1,TRBJ2-7,once,.,CASSLVGESYEQYF,TGCGCCAGCAGCTTGGTAGGGGAATCCTACGAGCAGTACTTC
TRBV6-1,TRBJ1-6,.,TRBD1,CASSVTGTGEASPLHF,TGTGCCAGCAGTGTAACCGGGACAGGGGAAGCTTCACCCCTCCACTTT
TRBV23-1,TRBJ1-2,.,TRBD1,CASSRTPGGPPYGYTF,TGCGCCAGCAGTCGCACCCCAGGGGGCCCGCCCTATGGCTACACCTTC
TRBV28,TRBJ1-4,.,TRBD1,CASSLFRDRFEKLFF,TGTGCCAGCAGTTTGTTCCGGGACAGATTTGAAAAACTGTTTTTT
TRBV15,TRBJ2-4,.,TRBD2,CATSRDYGLAGVYF,TGTGCCACCAGCAGAGATTACGGACTAGCGGGAGTGTACTTC
TRBV5-1,TRBJ1-1,.,TRBD1,CASSSPTDRVNTEAFF,TGCGCCAGCAGCTCCCCTACCGACAGGGTGAACACTGAAGCTTTCTTT
TRBV29-1,TRBJ1-3,.,.,CSPPESPGNTIYF,TGCAGCCCCCCGGAGAGCCCTGGAAACACCATATATTTT
TRBV3-1/TRBV3-2,TRBJ1-1,.,.,CASSQGPPVQGMDTEAFF,TGTGCCAGCAGCCAAGGCCCCCCCGTGCAGGGGATGGACACTGAAGCTTTCTTT
TRBV7-2,TRBJ2-1,.,TRBD2,CASSPQAGREFSYNEQFF,TGTGCCAGCAGCCCCCAGGCTGGGAGGGAATTCTCCTACAATGAGCAGTTCTTC
TRBV27,TRBJ1-5,few,.,CASRVQGTWDQPQHF,TGTGCCAGCAGGGTACAGGGAACTTGGGATCAGCCCCAGCATTTT
TRBV7-2,TRBJ1-1,.,.,CASSFRTLPEAFF,TGTGCCAGCAGCTTCCGAACTCTCCCTGAAGCTTTCTTT